This T cell receptor (beta chain) comes out of a study of radiation and T cells in renal cell carcinoma. Overall study results and limits: From baseline, blood top tumor clonotypes peaked at 2 weeks post-radiation.

Profiling relied on immunoSEQ multiplex PCR, and the TCRdb table lists in-frame clones only, not all of them. Here the sample spans more than 150,000 clones, 80% to 90% being singletons. Time point of the sample: blood 2 weeks post-SBRT. Treatment given: 15 Gy SBRT to primary tumor, nephrectomy 4 weeks later. This renal cell carcinoma was of the clear cell type. Comment on this clone: Its specificity is not known.

CDR1 is MNHEY and CDR2 is SVGAGI in the germline V gene. This CDR3 spans 13 amino acids. Deletions cut 7 bases from V and 6 bases from J, with 15 bases between. The chain employs TRBV6-5 and TRBJ1-2, with D perhaps matching TRBD1 (6 bases). The source material was blood, sampled from a patient whose treatment included radiotherapy and nephrectomy. This sequence originates from a woman aged 50 to 60 with renal cell carcinoma. CDR3 amino acids: CASTKGTRHGYTF. In DNA, the CDR3 is TGTGCCAGCACCAAGGGGACAAGGCATGGCTACACCTTC.